A single sample is the source of the 20 T cell receptor beta chains below, sequenced in a study of shared clonotypes between healthy human individuals. Here immunoSEQ multiplex PCR was the method, and the copy in TCRdb shows in-frame clones only, minus some. The sample gives about 1.5 million clones, 95% to 99% of which show up once; less than 0.55% is in the top ten. Source material: naive CD4+ T cells sorted from blood. Subset meaning: CD45RA+ positively selected. These receptors were obtained from a man aged 25-45 years in good health.

The chain carries TRBV6-1 and TRBJ1-1, with a weak D call TRBD1 (5 bases). Germline V gene lookup returns CDR1 MNHNS and CDR2 SASEGT. Trimming shortened V by 4 bases and J by 8 bases, and 14 bases separated the two germline ends. This CDR3 is built from 13 residues. The CDR3 sequence is CASSVQRQTEAFF. In DNA form, the CDR3 reads TGTGCCAGCAGTGTTCAGAGACAGACAGAAGCTTTCTTT.

The V and J genes are TRBV5-1 and TRBJ2-7, with TRBD1 matching over 9 bases. After removal of 4 bases from V and 6 bases from J, the junction contained 14 bases not matched to a gene. The CDR3 totals 16 residues. Germline values: CDR1 SGHRS, CDR2 YFSETQ. CDR3 sequence: CASSQSSLTGGGEQYF. DNA for the CDR3: TGCGCCAGCAGCCAATCATCCTTAACAGGGGGCGGCGAGCAGTACTTC.

The CDR3 region is CASSNQWTGRETQYF. CDR3 nucleotides: TGTGCCAGCAGCAACCAGTGGACAGGGAGAGAGACCCAGTACTTC. The chain combines TRBV5-4 with TRBJ2-5; 8 nucleotides line up with TRBD1. This CDR3 has 15 amino acids. Unmatched junction bases numbered 9, after V lost 4 bases and J lost 4 bases. Germline V lookup: CDR1 SGHNT, CDR2 YYREEE (reference sequence).

The rearrangement links TRBV2 to TRBJ2-7; 8 bases match TRBD1. Germline V gene sequence: CDR1 SNHLY, CDR2 FYNNEI. Unmatched junction bases numbered 11, after V lost 2 bases and J lost 5 bases. This CDR3 has 16 amino acids. CDR3 sequence (DNA): TGTGCCAGCAGTGAAAGGTTTTCAGGGGGCTACCACGAGCAGTACTTC. It codes for CASSERFSGGYHEQYF.

The chain joins TRBV27 to TRBJ1-2; TRBD1 is a possible D gene (5 bases). Trimming cost V 5 bases and J 2 bases, with 12 bases left between them. The CDR3 has 14 residues. CDR1 MNHEY and CDR2 SMNVEV come from the germline V gene (reference sequence). CDR3 DNA: TGTGCCAGCAGTCGGGCGGGGCGGAACTATGGCTACACCTTC. It specifies CASSRAGRNYGYTF.

The rearrangement joins TRBV7-9 to TRBJ2-7, with D possibly being TRBD1 or TRBD2 (5 bases each). The V and J ends lost 2 bases and 4 bases respectively, with 18 bases between them. Per the germline V gene, CDR1 is SEHNR and CDR2 is FQNEAQ (reference sequence). This CDR3 has 16 residues. DNA of the CDR3: TGTGCCAGCAGCTTAAATCCGGGGCTAGCAGTTTACGAGCAGTACTTC. Protein sequence: CASSLNPGLAVYEQYF.

The rearrangement joins TRBV9 to TRBJ2-1; no clear D gene. The V and J ends lost 3 bases and 4 bases respectively, with 14 bases between them. This CDR3 is built from 15 residues. Germline V gives CDR1 SGDLS, CDR2 YYNGEE. The CDR3 DNA is TGTGCCAGCAGCGATCAAGGCAGAACATACAATGAGCAGTTCTTC. Amino acids: CASSDQGRTYNEQFF. Complete variable domain (other parts from reference TRBV9 and TRBJ2-1): DSGVTQTPKHLITATGQRVTLRCSPRSGDLSVYWYQQSLDQGLQFLIQYYNGEERAKGNILERFSAQQFPDLHSELNLSSLELGDSALYFCASSDQGRTYNEQFFGPGTRLTVL.

About this clone itself: An end of the junction differs from the germline gene, which may be a read error. The chain joins TRBV5-1 to TRBJ2-1, with D maybe TRBD2 (5 bases). The CDR3 consists of 15 residues. CDR1 is SGHRS, CDR2 YFSETQ, per germline. In DNA, the CDR3 is TGCGCCAGCCATAGGACCCTAGGAGGTTACACTGAGCAGTTCTTC. Amino acids: CASHRTLGGYTEQFF.

This chain uses TRBV9 with TRBJ2-1, with TRBD2 matching over 10 bases. The CDR3 has 16 residues. Per germline, CDR1 SGDLS and CDR2 YYNGEE. J gave up 6 bases and V 0 bases, and 6 bases lay outside the gene matches. CDR3 bases: TGTGCCAGCAGCGTAGTTACTAGCGGGGCGGCCAATGAGCAGTTCTTC. It translates to CASSVVTSGAANEQFF.

CDR3 amino acids: CASSPIAGGGNTQYF. DNA of the CDR3: TGTGCCAGCAGTCCTATAGCGGGAGGAGGTAATACGCAGTATTTT. The chain uses TRBV28 and TRBJ2-3; 10 nucleotides align to TRBD2. CDR1 is MDHEN, CDR2 SYDVKM, per germline. The J segment lost 7 bases and the V segment lost 5 bases, leaving 9 bases of the junction unmatched. The CDR3 runs to 15 residues.

CDR3 in amino acids: CASSLETGIGEKLFF. The CDR3, as DNA: TGTGCCAGCAGCTTAGAGACAGGGATCGGGGAAAAACTGTTTTTT. The V gene is TRBV7-2, the J gene TRBJ1-4; TRBD1 matches 7 bases. V gave up 1 base and J gave up 8 bases; unmatched junction bases: 7. The CDR3 contains 15 residues. The germline V gene encodes CDR1 SGHTA and CDR2 FQGNSA.

The rearrangement uses TRBV5-1 and TRBJ1-2; unclear D gene. CDR1 and CDR2 (germline): SGHRS, YFSETQ. The CDR3 sequence is 15 residues long. The V end was cut by 4 bases, the J end by 1 base, with 14 bases between. The CDR3: CASSVFHDLNYGYTF. The DNA for the CDR3 is TGCGCCAGCAGCGTGTTCCACGACCTTAACTATGGCTACACCTTC.

The rearrangement uses TRBV19 and TRBJ1-4; 8 bases map to TRBD1. V gave up 5 bases and J gave up 5 bases; unmatched junction bases: 7. The CDR3 sequence is 15 residues long. CDR1 LNHDA and CDR2 SQIVND come from the germline V gene (reference sequence). The CDR3 sequence: CASSPGQGANEKLFF. In DNA, the CDR3 is TGTGCCAGTAGTCCCGGACAGGGTGCGAATGAAAAACTGTTTTTT.

This chain links TRBV18 with TRBJ1-4; 7 bases match TRBD1. V gave up 3 bases and J gave up 7 bases; unmatched junction bases: 5. The CDR3 runs 14 residues. Germline V gives CDR1 KGHSH, CDR2 LQKENI. The CDR3 here is CASSPEGAFEKLFF. The CDR3 DNA reads as TGTGCCAGCTCACCGGAGGGGGCATTTGAAAAACTGTTTTTT.

The V and J genes are TRBV18 and TRBJ2-1; the D call may be TRBD1 or TRBD2 (5 bases each). CDR3 length: 14 amino acids. Between the trimmed V and J ends, which lost 6 bases and 10 bases, there was a span of 19 bases. CDR1 and CDR2 (germline): KGHSH, LQKENI. The CDR3 DNA sequence: TGTGCCAGCTCTCCGCAGGGAACCAGCGGCGAGCAGTTCTTC. Protein sequence: CASSPQGTSGEQFF.

The gene calls are TRBV11-2 and TRBJ2-3, with D tentatively TRBD1 (5 bases). V dropped 3 bases and J dropped 2 bases, with 9 bases sitting between them. The CDR3 sequence is 14 residues long. Germline values: CDR1 SGHAT, CDR2 FQNNGV. The CDR3 sequence: CASSFDRYTDTQYF. CDR3 nucleotide sequence: TGTGCCAGCAGCTTCGACAGATACACAGATACGCAGTATTTT.

V is TRBV18 and J is TRBJ2-2; tentatively, D is TRBD2 (6 bases). V gave up 3 bases and J gave up 3 bases, with 11 bases separating them. The germline CDR1 and CDR2 sequences are KGHSH and LQKENI. The CDR3 is made up of 15 amino acids. The CDR3, as DNA: TGTGCCAGCTCACCGGCTAGCGCGTACACCGGGGAGCTGTTTTTT. Protein: CASSPASAYTGELFF.

The V call is TRBV4-3, the J call TRBJ2-2; TRBD2 aligns across 13 bases. The germline CDR1 and CDR2 sequences are LGHNA and YSLEER. The CDR3 contains 20 residues. The junction had 8 bases not matched to a gene; V was cut back by 1 base and J by 0 bases. The CDR3 is CASSQVTSGRRQTNTGELFF. As DNA, the CDR3 is TGCGCCAGCAGCCAAGTGACTAGCGGGAGGCGGCAAACGAACACCGGGGAGCTGTTTTTT.

As to this clone: Within the sample, other DNA sequences also encode this same CDR3. V gene TRBV28 combines with J gene TRBJ1-2, with a possible D match to TRBD1 (5 bases). The V and J ends lost 2 bases and 5 bases respectively, with 9 bases between them. The CDR3 totals 13 residues. CDR1 and CDR2 (germline): MDHEN, SYDVKM. CDR3 sequence (DNA): TGTGCCAGCAGTTTAGGGGGTACTTATGGCTACACCTTC. As protein: CASSLGGTYGYTF.

This chain connects TRBV18 to TRBJ2-5; D gene uncertain. Trimming took 3 bases from V and 7 from J, leaving 15 bases between them. Germline CDR1 KGHSH, CDR2 LQKENI. This CDR3 region has 14 residues. CDR3 region: CASSPPNALVTQYF. CDR3 nucleotides: TGTGCCAGCTCACCCCCAAATGCTCTCGTGACCCAGTACTTC.